What follows are 23 T cell receptor beta chains derived from one specimen sequenced in a study of response to subunit inactivated influenza vaccine. TCRdb processed the RT-PCR reads anew with MiXCR; each CDR3 protein has one entry. The data show about 540,000 distinct CDR3 sequences, roughly 25% seen once. These data were likewise used in another study, on T cells expressing NK-cell markers. That source notes: Researchers built TCR beta cDNA using 5'RACE template switching with UMIs.

The sample consisted of CD4+ T cells sorted from PBMCs, taken 11 to 12 days after vaccination. The receptors were sampled from a middle-aged man who received an inactivated influenza vaccine.

This clonotype showed up just a few times. The genes are TRBV6-2 or TRBV6-3 and TRBJ2-1; 9 bases agree with TRBD2. CDR1 MNHEY and CDR2 SVGEGT come from the germline V gene. The CDR3 spans 20 residues. Trimming removed 6 bases from V and 5 bases from J; junction bases left unmatched: 23. CDR3 in amino acids: CASSPLGLPQEVAGDNEQFF. The DNA of the CDR3 is TGTGCCAGCAGCCCTTTGGGACTCCCCCAAGAGGTAGCGGGAGACAATGAGCAGTTCTTC.

This CDR3 is CASSVLVGTASNQPQHF. The CDR3 region has the DNA TGTGCCAGCAGCGTTCTTGTTGGGACAGCTAGCAATCAGCCCCAGCATTTT. The rearrangement uses TRBV6-1 and TRBJ1-5; 7 bases fit TRBD1. J lost 0 bases, V lost 6 bases, and 11 bases had no gene match. Germline CDR1 MNHNS, CDR2 SASEGT. The CDR3 consists of 17 residues.

This clonotype was detected a few times. J is TRBJ1-1 and V is TRBV7-9; maybe TRBD1 (5 bases). The CDR3 covers 14 residues. Germline V gene sequence: CDR1 SEHNR, CDR2 FQNEAQ (reference sequence). Trimming shortened V by 5 bases and J by 7 bases, and 17 bases separated the two germline ends. For the CDR3, the DNA is TGTGCCAGCAGCACGTTCGAGGGGAACTTTGAAGCTTTCTTT. Amino acid sequence: CASSTFEGNFEAFF.

This clonotype was counted at least ten times. The V and J genes are TRBV5-1 and TRBJ2-3; the match to TRBD2 covers 8 bases. The V gene's germline CDR1 is SGHRS and CDR2 YFSETQ. J was trimmed by 15 bases and V by 0 bases; bases with no gene match: 9. The length of the CDR3 is 13 residues. The CDR3 nucleotides are TGCGCCAGCAGCTTGGCCGGAAGAAGCGGGGGCTATTTT. This encodes CASSLAGRSGGYF.

This clonotype was seen at least ten times. Written as DNA, the CDR3 is TGTGCCATCAGGGGACAGGGTGGTTCCTACGAGCAGTACTTC. Translation gives CAIRGQGGSYEQYF. The rearrangement uses TRBV10-3 and TRBJ2-7; 9 bases agree with TRBD1. Per germline, CDR1 ENHRY and CDR2 SYGVKD. The V segment lost 6 bases and the J segment 1 base; nucleotides outside the gene matches: 4. The CDR3 length is 14 residues.

This chain joins TRBV5-1 and TRBJ2-7; 9 bases line up with TRBD2. Germline loops: CDR1 SGHRS, CDR2 YFSETQ. With V trimmed by 5 bases and J by 6 bases, 12 bases remained unmatched. The CDR3 loop spans 15 amino acids. The CDR3 DNA is TGCGCCAGCAGACCACTAGCGGGCGATCCTGGCGAGCAGTACTTC. Amino acids: CASRPLAGDPGEQYF. Drawing the rest from reference TRBV5-1 and TRBJ2-7, the complete variable domain is KAGVTQTPRYLIKTRGQQVTLSCSPISGHRSVSWYQQTPGQGLQFLFEYFSETQRNKGNFPGRFSGRQFSNSRSEMNVSTLELGDSALYLCASRPLAGDPGEQYFGPGTRLTVT.

This sequence joins TRBV28 and TRBJ2-4; perhaps TRBD2 as D (6 bases). The length of the CDR3 is 15 residues. V was trimmed by 5 bases and J by 4 bases, leaving 15 bases between them. The V gene's germline CDR1 is MDHEN and CDR2 SYDVKM. For the CDR3, the DNA is TGTGCCAGCAGTGGACTACTAGAACCAAAAAACATTCAGTACTTC. Translating gives CASSGLLEPKNIQYF.

The rearrangement joins TRBV12-3 or TRBV12-4 to TRBJ2-3; TRBD1 agrees at 11 bases. The CDR3 contains 15 residues. V was clipped by 5 bases and J by 11 bases; unmatched bases: 12. The CDR3 DNA reads TGTGCCAGCAGTCGGCCGGGACAGGGGGGACGGTTGCAGTATTTT. The encoded protein is CASSRPGQGGRLQYF.

In its sample, this clonotype was seen a few times. The chain employs TRBV11-2 and TRBJ2-1; 12 positions match TRBD2. The germline gives CDR1 SGHAT, CDR2 FQNNGV. This CDR3 is built from 18 residues. V gave up 5 bases and J gave up 6 bases; unmatched junction bases: 14. The CDR3 nucleotides read TGTGCCAGCAGCCCAGCAGTGGCTAGCGGGGGGGTCGTCAATGAGCAGTTCTTC. As protein: CASSPAVASGGVVNEQFF. Variable domain in full (rest from reference TRBV11-2 and TRBJ2-1): EAGVAQSPRYKIIEKRQSVAFWCNPISGHATLYWYQQILGQGPKLLIQFQNNGVVDDSQLPKDRFSAERLKGVDSTLKIQPAKLEDSAVYLCASSPAVASGGVVNEQFFGPGTRLTVL.

V gene TRBV12-3 or TRBV12-4 combines with J gene TRBJ2-2, with 7 bases identical to TRBD2. This CDR3 spans 15 amino acids. With 10 bases clipped from V and 5 bases from J, the junction kept 13 bases outside the gene matches. The CDR3 DNA follows: TGTGCCACCACCTTGGGGGGAGGGACGACCGGGGAGCTGTTTTTT. This gives the protein CATTLGGGTTGELFF.

In this sample, this clonotype turned up a few times. The J gene is TRBJ1-2, the V gene TRBV7-2; D is uncertain. This CDR3 region has 14 residues. The V and J ends lost 5 bases and 2 bases respectively, with 12 bases between them. Germline V CDR1 and CDR2: SGHTA, FQGNSA. The CDR3 region is CASSPGMANYGYTF. Here the CDR3 DNA reads TGTGCCAGCAGCCCCGGGATGGCAAACTATGGCTACACCTTC. Drawing the rest from reference TRBV7-2 and TRBJ1-2, the complete variable domain is GAGVSQSPSNKVTEKGKDVELRCDPISGHTALYWYRQSLGQGLEFLIYFQGNSAPDKSGLPSDRFSAERTGGSVSTLTIQRTQQEDSAVYLCASSPGMANYGYTFGSGTRLTVV.

Many counts were recorded for this clonotype. The chain couples TRBV12-3 or TRBV12-4 to TRBJ2-1; TRBD2 might be the D (5 bases). The CDR3 totals 15 residues. Trimming shortened V by 3 bases and J by 1 base, and 10 bases separated the two germline ends. In nucleotides, the CDR3 is TGTGCCAGCAGTTTCGGGGTAGCTTCCTACAATGAGCAGTTCTTC. This translates into CASSFGVASYNEQFF.

The V call is TRBV6-2 or TRBV6-3, the J call TRBJ2-7; D is unclear. V lost 0 bases, J lost 0 bases, and 6 bases lay in between. Germline V CDR1 and CDR2: MNHEY, SVGEGT. The CDR3 is made up of 14 amino acids. CDR3 sequence (DNA): TGTGCCAGCAGTTACTCTGCTACCTCCTACGAGCAGTACTTC. It encodes CASSYSATSYEQYF.

This rearrangement joins TRBV5-1 to TRBJ1-2; no definite D call. CDR3 size: 13 residues. Trimming left V 0 bases short and J 8 bases short, with 11 bases between. From germline, CDR1 is SGHRS and CDR2 YFSETQ. The CDR3 DNA reads TGCGCCAGCAGCTTGGAATGGGGATCCGGCTACACCTTC. This translates into CASSLEWGSGYTF.

This clonotype has a count of ten or more. One end of the junction fails to match germline, which may point to a read error. This chain links TRBV7-9 with TRBJ1-1; perhaps TRBD1 as D (5 bases). The CDR3 runs to 14 residues. CDR1 and CDR2 from the germline V gene are SEHNR and FQNEAQ (reference sequence). The CDR3 region has the DNA TGCGCCAGCAGCTTGGCCCAGGGGAACACTGAAGCTTTCTTT. Amino acids: CASSLAQGNTEAFF. Based on the CDR3 plus reference TRBV7-9 and TRBJ1-1, the full variable domain is DTGVSQNPRHKITKRGQNVTFRCDPISEHNRLYWYRQTLGQGPEFLTYFQNEAQLEKSRLLSDRFSAERPKGSFSTLEIQRTEQGDSAMYLCASSLAQGNTEAFFGQGTRLTVV.

This chain links TRBV4-3 with TRBJ2-1; D call uncertain. Germline lookup yields CDR1 LGHNA and CDR2 YSLEER. The V end lost 5 bases, the J end lost 10 bases, and 21 bases lay between the germline ends. The CDR3 spans 15 residues. The CDR3 nucleotides are TGCGCCAGCAGCATCCAACCAAGTGGACCCTGGGAGCAGTTCTTC. Encoded protein: CASSIQPSGPWEQFF.

This clonotype occurred a few times. This rearrangement joins TRBV15 to TRBJ2-4; TRBD1 matches 9 bases. Germline lookup yields CDR1 LNHNV and CDR2 YYDKDF (reference sequence). The V gene end was trimmed by 3 bases and the J gene end by 3 bases; junction bases not matched to a gene: 6. The CDR3 is 16 residues long. The CDR3 DNA is TGTGCCACCAGCAGCATCCCGGGACAGGGCAAAAACATTCAGTACTTC. Its protein product is CATSSIPGQGKNIQYF.

This clonotype was counted only a few times. The chain has TRBV24-1 and TRBJ2-1; D is possibly TRBD2 (5 bases). V was shortened by 6 bases and J by 0 bases, with 11 bases between the two germline ends. Germline V gives CDR1 KGHDR, CDR2 SFDVKD. The CDR3 consists of 15 residues. The CDR3 sequence is CATSRGYSSYNEQFF. In DNA, the CDR3 is TGTGCCACCAGTCGAGGGTACAGCTCCTACAATGAGCAGTTCTTC.

The chain links TRBV11-2 to TRBJ2-1; D may match TRBD1 or TRBD2 (6 bases each). The CDR3 contains 14 residues. Trimming took 1 base from V and 7 from J, leaving 11 bases between them. CDR1 SGHAT and CDR2 FQNNGV come from the germline V gene. The CDR3 reads CASSLGGAVNEQFF. The DNA of the CDR3 is TGTGCCAGCAGCTTAGGGGGGGCAGTTAATGAGCAGTTCTTC.

A few counts support this clonotype. This sequence joins TRBV6-1 and TRBJ2-3, with D perhaps TRBD1 or TRBD2 (5 bases each). The length of the CDR3 is 14 residues. Trimming shortened V by 6 bases and J by 6 bases, and 16 bases separated the two germline ends. Per germline, CDR1 MNHNS and CDR2 SASEGT. This CDR3 is CASSRDRHPDTQYF. The CDR3 DNA is TGTGCCAGCAGCCGGGACCGCCACCCGGATACGCAGTATTTT.

The chain joins TRBV11-2 to TRBJ2-3; D uncertain. Trimming took off 2 bases at V and 5 bases at J, with 8 bases between the two ends. The CDR3 is 13 amino acids. Germline CDR1 is SGHAT and CDR2 is FQNNGV. Here the CDR3 DNA reads TGTGCCAGCAGCTTACTGGTAGGAGATACGCAGTATTTT. This codes for CASSLLVGDTQYF.

This clonotype was seen ten or more times. The genes are TRBV11-2 and TRBJ1-5; no clear D gene. With 3 bases removed from V and 4 bases from J, the gap between germline ends came to 7 bases. Germline V gives CDR1 SGHAT, CDR2 FQNNGV. The CDR3 consists of 13 residues. The CDR3 region has the DNA TGTGCCAGCAGCTTCAATAGGAATCAGCCCCAGCATTTT. Translated: CASSFNRNQPQHF.

This clonotype was seen only a few times. The CDR3 reads CASSSALQGQPQHF. The CDR3, as DNA: TGTGCCAGCAGCTCGGCACTACAGGGGCAGCCCCAGCATTTT. The chain has TRBV7-9 and TRBJ1-5, with TRBD1 matching 7 bases. The V gene end was trimmed by 4 bases and the J gene end by 7 bases; junction bases not matched to a gene: 7. CDR3 length: 14 amino acids. Germline CDR1 SEHNR, CDR2 FQNEAQ (reference sequence).